Below, 30 T cell receptor beta chains from the same sample are listed, as sequenced in a study of PD-1 blockade in classical Hodgkin lymphoma. Sequencing used immunoSEQ multiplex PCR; TCRdb keeps in-frame clones, though not all of them. The sample lists around 23,000 clones, about 86% seen once, with 5% to 7.5% in the top ten. Time point in this sample: cycle 4 day 1 (C4D1), after 5 to 7 weeks of nivolumab. Every patient was affected by relapse after autologous stem cell transplantation, while exposure to brentuximab vedotin was not uniform. The source was peripheral blood mononuclear cells (PBMCs), collected before the fourth cycle of nivolumab. All receptors derive from a human donor with classical Hodgkin lymphoma.

The rearrangement uses TRBV30 and TRBJ2-6, with D perhaps matching TRBD1 or TRBD2 (5 bases each). Per the germline V gene, CDR1 is GTSNPN and CDR2 is SVGIG (reference sequence). The V and J ends lost 3 bases and 0 bases respectively, with 15 bases between them. This CDR3 is built from 17 residues. In DNA form, the CDR3 reads TGTGCCTGGAGGAGGATGGGGGTCCTCTCTGGGGCCAACGTCCTGACTTTC. Protein sequence: CAWRRMGVLSGANVLTF. Complete variable domain (other parts from reference TRBV30 and TRBJ2-6): SQTIHQWPATLVQPVGSPLSLECTVEGTSNPNLYWYRQAAGRGLQLLFYSVGIGQISSEVPQNLSASRPQDRQFILSSKKLLLSDSGFYLCAWRRMGVLSGANVLTFGAGSRLTVL.

The chain has TRBV7-7 and TRBJ2-1; possibly TRBD2 for D (6 bases). Trimming cost V 2 bases and J 4 bases, with 9 bases left between them. Germline CDR1 reads SSHAT; CDR2 reads FNYEAQ (reference sequence). CDR3 length equals 14 residues. Here the CDR3 reads CASSLSGHYNEQFF. In DNA form, the CDR3 reads TGTGCCAGCAGCTTAAGCGGGCATTACAATGAGCAGTTCTTC.

The chain uses TRBV7-2 and TRBJ1-6; D remains unclear. Germline lookup yields CDR1 SGHTA and CDR2 FQGNSA. The CDR3 spans 16 residues. The V end was cut by 0 bases, the J end by 6 bases, with 12 bases between. The CDR3 DNA sequence: TGTGCCAGCAGCTTAGCCTTCCTCGGTCCTAATTCACCCCTCCACTTT. Protein sequence: CASSLAFLGPNSPLHF.

The chain couples TRBV5-1 to TRBJ2-1, with TRBD1 matching over 11 bases. The germline V gene has CDR1 SGHRS and CDR2 YFSETQ. The length of the CDR3 is 16 residues. With 6 bases clipped from V and 3 bases from J, the junction kept 8 bases outside the gene matches. In DNA, the CDR3 is TGCGCCAGCACCTTTACCGGGACAGGGGGCTACAATGAGCAGTTCTTC. It is translated as CASTFTGTGGYNEQFF.

The genes are TRBV5-5 and TRBJ1-1; no clear D gene. The CDR3 contains 12 residues. V was clipped by 4 bases and J by 5 bases, with 9 bases between them. From germline, CDR1 is SGHKS and CDR2 YYEKEE (reference sequence). CDR3 loop: CASSPKGTEAFF. The CDR3, as DNA: TGTGCCAGCAGCCCCAAGGGAACTGAAGCTTTCTTT.

This clone was counted between two and nine times. The chain joins TRBV7-2 to TRBJ2-7; D remains ambiguous. Germline CDR1 and CDR2: SGHTA and FQGNSA. CDR3 size: 16 residues. The V end lost 4 bases, the J end lost 3 bases, and 19 bases lay between the germline ends. The CDR3, as DNA: TGTGCCAGCAGCTCTAAAAACCAGAATTCTATCTACGAGCAGTACTTC. It is translated as CASSSKNQNSIYEQYF.

J is TRBJ2-3 and V is TRBV28, with 14 bases aligning to TRBD2. Trimming cost V 5 bases and J 3 bases; bases outside gene matches: 13. CDR3 size: 19 residues. The germline gives CDR1 MDHEN, CDR2 SYDVKM. CDR3 region: CASSLPGGLAGVRTDTQYF. The CDR3 DNA follows: TGTGCCAGCAGTCTTCCCGGGGGACTAGCGGGAGTAAGGACAGATACGCAGTATTTT.

This clone was detected a few times. The rearrangement links TRBV9 to TRBJ1-2; no firm D call. The V end was cut by 0 bases, the J end by 1 base, with 10 bases between. Germline CDR1 and CDR2: SGDLS and YYNGEE. This CDR3 region has 15 residues. The chain's CDR3 is CASSVALADNYGYTF. CDR3 DNA sequence: TGTGCCAGCAGCGTAGCACTGGCCGATAACTATGGCTACACCTTC.

The chain has TRBV7-5 and TRBJ1-1; TRBD1 is taken as the D call from the table, unchecked against the DNA. TRBV7-5 has pseudogene status. The CDR3 runs 15 residues. CDR3 loop: CASSDTRTGVPEAFF. The CDR3 DNA reads as TGTGCCAGCAGCGATACAAGGACAGGGGTGCCAGAAGCTTTCTTT.

The CDR3 region is CASSPSYEQYF. The CDR3, as DNA: TGTGCCAGCAGCCCCTCCTACGAGCAGTACTTC. The chain recombines TRBV2 with TRBJ2-7; D is unresolved. V shed 6 bases and J shed 0 bases, with 3 bases lying between them. The germline V gene has CDR1 SNHLY and CDR2 FYNNEI. This CDR3 region has 11 residues.

This sequence joins TRBV15 and TRBJ1-2; maybe TRBD1 (6 bases). The CDR3 runs to 15 residues. V lost 1 base to trimming and J lost 6 bases, with 15 bases between them. Germline-derived CDR1 and CDR2 are LNHNV and YYDKDF (reference sequence). The CDR3 is CATSRGTVGPDGYTF. Here the CDR3 DNA reads TGTGCCACCAGCAGAGGGACAGTGGGCCCTGATGGCTACACCTTC.

The CDR3 nucleotides are TGTGCCAGCAGCTCACCTGACAGGGCGGGTGGAAACACCATATATTTT. Translating gives CASSSPDRAGGNTIYF. This chain connects TRBV7-2 to TRBJ1-3; TRBD1 matches at 7 bases. J lost 3 bases, V lost 4 bases, and 9 bases had no gene match. The V gene's germline CDR1 is SGHTA and CDR2 FQGNSA. CDR3 length: 16 amino acids. The variable domain in full, with the rest retrieved from reference TRBV7-2 and TRBJ1-3, is GAGVSQSPSNKVTEKGKDVELRCDPISGHTALYWYRQSLGQGLEFLIYFQGNSAPDKSGLPSDRFSAERTGGSVSTLTIQRTQQEDSAVYLCASSSPDRAGGNTIYFGEGSWLTVV.

The chain has TRBV10-3 and TRBJ2-5; D gene ambiguous. This CDR3 is 12 amino acids long. Trimming removed 4 bases from V and 2 bases from J, with 5 bases in between. From germline, CDR1 is ENHRY and CDR2 SYGVKD. In DNA, the CDR3 is TGTGCCATCAGTGTTAGACAAGAGACCCAGTACTTC. Translating it yields CAISVRQETQYF.

CDR3 sequence reads: CAISEETGGMNYGYTF. As DNA, the CDR3 is TGTGCCATCAGTGAAGAGACAGGGGGTATGAACTATGGCTACACCTTC. J is TRBJ1-2 and V is TRBV10-3, with 9 bases aligning to TRBD1. The CDR3 contains 16 residues. From germline, CDR1 is ENHRY and CDR2 SYGVKD. J was trimmed by 2 bases and V by 3 bases; bases with no gene match: 7.

The gene calls are TRBV4-3 and TRBJ1-1; a weak D match, TRBD1 (6 bases). CDR1 is LGHNA and CDR2 is YSLEER in the germline V gene. The CDR3 is 15 residues long. The V end was cut by 0 bases, the J end by 1 base, with 9 bases between. Written as DNA, the CDR3 is TGCGCCAGCAGCCAAGAGGCAGGGGAGAACACTGAAGCTTTCTTT. Translated, it gives CASSQEAGENTEAFF.

This clone has a single count. The chain recombines TRBV5-1 with TRBJ1-1; D might be TRBD1 (6 bases). The CDR3 consists of 14 residues. V dropped 0 bases and J dropped 5 bases, with 11 bases sitting between them. Germline V gene data show CDR1 as SGHRS and CDR2 as YFSETQ. The CDR3 loop reads CASSLGDRRTEAFF. In nucleotides, the CDR3 is TGCGCCAGCAGCTTGGGAGACAGGAGGACTGAAGCTTTCTTT. Full variable domain (rest looked up from reference TRBV5-1 and TRBJ1-1): KAGVTQTPRYLIKTRGQQVTLSCSPISGHRSVSWYQQTPGQGLQFLFEYFSETQRNKGNFPGRFSGRQFSNSRSEMNVSTLELGDSALYLCASSLGDRRTEAFFGQGTRLTVV.

The chain has TRBV7-2 and TRBJ2-5; no firm D call. V was trimmed by 8 bases and J by 5 bases, leaving 15 bases between them. The CDR3 length is 13 residues. Germline values: CDR1 SGHTA, CDR2 FQGNSA. The DNA for the CDR3 is TGTGCCAGCGGCGGCCCTTGGGATGAGACCCAGTACTTC. Its protein is CASGGPWDETQYF. The full variable domain, its missing parts supplied by reference TRBV7-2 and TRBJ2-5, is GAGVSQSPSNKVTEKGKDVELRCDPISGHTALYWYRQSLGQGLEFLIYFQGNSAPDKSGLPSDRFSAERTGGSVSTLTIQRTQQEDSAVYLCASGGPWDETQYFGPGTRLLVL.

J is TRBJ2-1 and V is TRBV4-3, with 8 bases identical to TRBD2. Trimming at V came to 0 bases and at J to 7 bases, leaving 8 bases not matched to a gene. The CDR3 extends over 16 amino acids. Germline V gene sequence: CDR1 LGHNA, CDR2 YSLEER. CDR3 sequence (DNA): TGCGCCAGCAGCCAAGAACAAACGGGAGGGGGGAATGAGCAGTTCTTC. Residues: CASSQEQTGGGNEQFF.

The V and J genes are TRBV6-5 and TRBJ1-5, with D tentatively TRBD1 (5 bases). From germline, CDR1 is MNHEY and CDR2 SVGAGI. Trimming removed 2 bases from V and 5 bases from J, with 13 bases in between. The CDR3 sequence is 15 residues long. This chain's CDR3 is CASSYRGQGDQPQHF. The CDR3 coding sequence is TGTGCCAGCAGTTACAGGGGTCAAGGCGATCAGCCCCAGCATTTT.

V gene TRBV5-1 combines with J gene TRBJ2-5, with D maybe TRBD2 (5 bases). The CDR3 has 14 residues. The V gene's germline CDR1 is SGHRS and CDR2 YFSETQ. Deletions cut 3 bases from V and 2 bases from J, with 11 bases between. The CDR3 region is CASSWRVPQETQYF. As DNA, the CDR3 is TGCGCCAGCAGCTGGCGGGTCCCTCAAGAGACCCAGTACTTC.

The rearrangement joins TRBV5-6 to TRBJ2-1, with D possibly TRBD2 on 5 matching bases. Trimming removed 6 bases at V and 5 bases at J, with 15 bases between. CDR3 size: 14 residues. Germline V CDR1 and CDR2: SGHDT, YYEEEE. Here the CDR3 reads CASIPPRGNNEQFF. In DNA form, the CDR3 reads TGTGCCAGCATCCCCCCCCGGGGAAACAATGAGCAGTTCTTC.

The chain employs TRBV18 and TRBJ1-5; D not certain. The CDR3 totals 13 residues. V lost 3 bases to trimming and J lost 2 bases, with 5 bases between them. CDR1 and CDR2 from the germline V gene are KGHSH and LQKENI. The CDR3 reads CASSPEGNQPQHF. The CDR3 DNA reads as TGTGCCAGCTCACCGGAGGGCAATCAGCCCCAGCATTTT.

V gene TRBV2 combines with J gene TRBJ2-3; D might be TRBD1 (5 bases). The CDR3 covers 14 residues. Germline V gene sequence: CDR1 SNHLY, CDR2 FYNNEI. The V end was cut by 5 bases, the J end by 2 bases, with 11 bases between. In nucleotides, the CDR3 is TGTGCCAGCAGTTACGACAGCTACACAGATACGCAGTATTTT. As protein: CASSYDSYTDTQYF.

V usage is TRBV19 and J usage is TRBJ1-3; D is uncertain. Germline V gene lookup returns CDR1 LNHDA and CDR2 SQIVND (reference sequence). CDR3 length equals 15 residues. Trimming left V 4 bases short and J 0 bases short, with 10 bases between. The CDR3: CASSKTLHSGNTIYF. DNA for the CDR3: TGTGCCAGTAGTAAAACACTCCACTCTGGAAACACCATATATTTT.

The gene calls are TRBV9 and TRBJ2-7; D may be TRBD1 (6 bases). The CDR3 has 15 amino acids. Trimming shortened V by 0 bases and J by 2 bases, and 12 bases separated the two germline ends. Germline CDR1 is SGDLS and CDR2 is YYNGEE. CDR3 amino acids: CASSVALGGAYEQYF. The CDR3 bases are TGTGCCAGCAGCGTAGCTCTAGGGGGAGCCTACGAGCAGTACTTC. Full variable domain (remainder filled in from reference TRBV9 and TRBJ2-7): DSGVTQTPKHLITATGQRVTLRCSPRSGDLSVYWYQQSLDQGLQFLIQYYNGEERAKGNILERFSAQQFPDLHSELNLSSLELGDSALYFCASSVALGGAYEQYFGPGTRLTVT.

V gene TRBV4-1 combines with J gene TRBJ2-2; maybe TRBD1 (5 bases). This CDR3 spans 16 amino acids. V lost 2 bases and J lost 0, with 10 bases in between. Germline V gene data show CDR1 as MGHRA and CDR2 as YSYEKL. In DNA, the CDR3 is TGCGCCAGCAGCCAAAGGGTCAGGGCGAACACCGGGGAGCTGTTTTTT. This sequence encodes CASSQRVRANTGELFF.

V is TRBV19 and J is TRBJ1-1; 7 bases fit TRBD1. V lost 6 bases and J lost 1; bases outside the gene matches: 5. CDR3 length equals 14 residues. Germline CDR1 is LNHDA and CDR2 is SQIVND (reference sequence). The CDR3 loop is CASRRTGPNTEAFF. In nucleotides, the CDR3 is TGTGCCAGTAGGAGGACAGGACCGAACACTGAAGCTTTCTTT.

This chain links TRBV6-5 with TRBJ2-3; D remains unclear. Germline V lookup: CDR1 MNHEY, CDR2 SVGAGI. V was clipped by 2 bases and J by 0 bases, with 6 bases between them. CDR3 length: 14 amino acids. The DNA of the CDR3 is TGTGCCAGCAGTTACCTGAAGAGCACAGATACGCAGTATTTT. Amino acids: CASSYLKSTDTQYF.

The CDR3 DNA reads as TGTGCTAGTGGTTTGATGGTAGCGGGAGGGCAGGGGTACACCGGGGAGCTGTTTTTT. Its translation: CASGLMVAGGQGYTGELFF. The chain combines TRBV12-5 with TRBJ2-2; 11 bases align to TRBD2. Germline V gene lookup returns CDR1 LGHNT and CDR2 FRNRAP. There are 19 residues in the CDR3. Trimming took 2 bases from V and 3 from J; bases not matched to a gene: 11.

The chain joins TRBV28 to TRBJ1-4; D uncertain. The CDR3 runs 13 residues. With 5 bases removed from V and 6 bases from J, the gap between germline ends came to 10 bases. Germline V gene lookup returns CDR1 MDHEN and CDR2 SYDVKM. CDR3 nucleotides: TGTGCCAGCAGTGCACCCCCGGATGAAAAACTGTTTTTT. It translates to CASSAPPDEKLFF.